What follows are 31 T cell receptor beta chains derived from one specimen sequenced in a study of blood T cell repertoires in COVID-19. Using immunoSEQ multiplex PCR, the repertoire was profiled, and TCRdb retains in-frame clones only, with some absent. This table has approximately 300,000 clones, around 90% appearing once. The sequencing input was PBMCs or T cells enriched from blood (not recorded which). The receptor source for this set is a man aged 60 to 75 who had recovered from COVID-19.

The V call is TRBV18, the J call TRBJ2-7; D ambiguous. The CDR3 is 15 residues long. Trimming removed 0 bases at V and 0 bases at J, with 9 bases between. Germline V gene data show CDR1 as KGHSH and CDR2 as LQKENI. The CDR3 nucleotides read TGTGCCAGCTCACCACCGAGCCCTAGCTCCTACGAGCAGTACTTC. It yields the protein CASSPPSPSSYEQYF.

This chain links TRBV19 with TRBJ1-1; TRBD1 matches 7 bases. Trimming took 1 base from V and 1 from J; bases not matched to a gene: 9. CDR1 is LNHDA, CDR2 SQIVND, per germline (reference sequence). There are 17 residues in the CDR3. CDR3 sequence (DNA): TGTGCCAGTAGTATAGGGTTTAGGACAGGAGAGAACACTGAAGCTTTCTTT. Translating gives CASSIGFRTGENTEAFF.

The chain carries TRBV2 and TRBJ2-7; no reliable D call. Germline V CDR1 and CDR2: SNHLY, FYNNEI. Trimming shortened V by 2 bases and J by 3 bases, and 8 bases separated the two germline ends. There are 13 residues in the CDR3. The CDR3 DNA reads TGTGCCAGCAGTGAACCAGGTAACTACGAGCAGTACTTC. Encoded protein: CASSEPGNYEQYF. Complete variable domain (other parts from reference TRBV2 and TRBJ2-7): EPEVTQTPSHQVTQMGQEVILRCVPISNHLYFYWYRQILGQKVEFLVSFYNNEISEKSEIFDDQFSVERPDGSNFTLKIRSTKLEDSAMYFCASSEPGNYEQYFGPGTRLTVT.

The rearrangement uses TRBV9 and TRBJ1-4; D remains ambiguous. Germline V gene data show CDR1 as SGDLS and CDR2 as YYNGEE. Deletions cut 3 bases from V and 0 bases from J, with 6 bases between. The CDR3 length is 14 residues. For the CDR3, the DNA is TGTGCCAGCAGCGGGAGTACAACTAATGAAAAACTGTTTTTT. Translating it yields CASSGSTTNEKLFF.

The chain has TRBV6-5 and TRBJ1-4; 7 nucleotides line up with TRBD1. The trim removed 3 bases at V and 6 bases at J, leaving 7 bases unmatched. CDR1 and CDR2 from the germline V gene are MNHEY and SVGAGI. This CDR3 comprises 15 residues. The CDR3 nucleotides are TGTGCCAGCAGTTATGGTCCAGGGGGTTATGAAAAACTGTTTTTT. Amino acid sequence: CASSYGPGGYEKLFF.

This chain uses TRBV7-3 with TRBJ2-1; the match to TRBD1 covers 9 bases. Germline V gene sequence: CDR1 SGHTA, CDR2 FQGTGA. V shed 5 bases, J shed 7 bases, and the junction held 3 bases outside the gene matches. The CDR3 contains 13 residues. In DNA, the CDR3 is TGTGCCAGCAGCACACAGGGGGCTAATGAGCAGTTCTTC. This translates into CASSTQGANEQFF.

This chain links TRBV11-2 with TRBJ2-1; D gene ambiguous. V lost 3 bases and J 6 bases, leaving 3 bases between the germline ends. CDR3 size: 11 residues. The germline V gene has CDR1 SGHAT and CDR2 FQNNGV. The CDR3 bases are TGTGCCAGCAGCTTGGCCAATGAGCAGTTCTTC. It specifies CASSLANEQFF.

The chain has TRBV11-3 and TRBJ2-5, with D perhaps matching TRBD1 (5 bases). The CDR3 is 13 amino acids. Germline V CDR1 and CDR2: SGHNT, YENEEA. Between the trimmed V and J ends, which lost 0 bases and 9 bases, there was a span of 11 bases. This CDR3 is CASSLEAQGPQYF. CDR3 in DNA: TGTGCCAGCAGCTTAGAGGCCCAGGGTCCCCAGTACTTC.

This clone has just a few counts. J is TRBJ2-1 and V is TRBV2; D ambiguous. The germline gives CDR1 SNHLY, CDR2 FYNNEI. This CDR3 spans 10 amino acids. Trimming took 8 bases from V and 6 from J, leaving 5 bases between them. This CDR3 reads CASGGNEQFF. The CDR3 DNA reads TGTGCCAGCGGCGGCAATGAGCAGTTCTTC.

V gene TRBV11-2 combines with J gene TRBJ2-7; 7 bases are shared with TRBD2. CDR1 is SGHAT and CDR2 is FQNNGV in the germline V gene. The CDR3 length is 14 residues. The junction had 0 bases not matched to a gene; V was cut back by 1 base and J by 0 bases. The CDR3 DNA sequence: TGTGCCAGCAGCTTAGGCGGGAGCTCCTACGAGCAGTACTTC. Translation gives CASSLGGSSYEQYF.

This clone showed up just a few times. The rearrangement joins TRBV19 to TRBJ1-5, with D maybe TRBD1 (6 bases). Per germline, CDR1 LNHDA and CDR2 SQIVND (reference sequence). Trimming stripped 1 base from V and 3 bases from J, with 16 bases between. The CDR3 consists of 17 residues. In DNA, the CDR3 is TGTGCCAGTAGTATAGTGAGGGGCCAGGGGACCAATCAGCCCCAGCATTTT. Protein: CASSIVRGQGTNQPQHF.

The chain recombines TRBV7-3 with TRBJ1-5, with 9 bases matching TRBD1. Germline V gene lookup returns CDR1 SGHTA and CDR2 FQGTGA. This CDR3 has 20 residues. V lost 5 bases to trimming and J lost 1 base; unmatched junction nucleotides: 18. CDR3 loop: CASSESPGTGWGKSNQPQHF. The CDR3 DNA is TGTGCCAGCAGCGAAAGCCCCGGGACAGGGTGGGGGAAAAGCAATCAGCCCCAGCATTTT.

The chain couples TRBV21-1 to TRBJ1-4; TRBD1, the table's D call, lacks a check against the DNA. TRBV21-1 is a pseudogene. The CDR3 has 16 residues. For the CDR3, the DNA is TGTGCCAGCAGCAACCGGAGACAGGGATTATACGAAAAACTGTTTTTT. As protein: CASSNRRQGLYEKLFF.

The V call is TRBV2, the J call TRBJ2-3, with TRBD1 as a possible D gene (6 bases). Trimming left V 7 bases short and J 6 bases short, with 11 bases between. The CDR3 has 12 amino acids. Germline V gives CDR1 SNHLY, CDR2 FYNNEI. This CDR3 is CASKGETDTQYF. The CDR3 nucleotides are TGTGCCAGCAAGGGGGAGACGGATACGCAGTATTTT.

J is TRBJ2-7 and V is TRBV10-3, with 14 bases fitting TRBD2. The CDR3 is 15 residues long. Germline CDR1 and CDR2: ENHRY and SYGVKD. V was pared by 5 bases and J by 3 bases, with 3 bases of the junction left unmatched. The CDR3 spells CAISLGLAGVYEQYF. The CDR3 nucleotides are TGTGCCATCAGTCTGGGACTAGCGGGAGTCTACGAGCAGTACTTC.

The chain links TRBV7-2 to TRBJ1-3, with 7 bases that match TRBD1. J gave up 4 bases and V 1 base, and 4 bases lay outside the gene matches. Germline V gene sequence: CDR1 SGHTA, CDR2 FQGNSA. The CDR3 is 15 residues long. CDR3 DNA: TGTGCCAGCAGCTTAGAGACAGGGTACGGAAACACCATATATTTT. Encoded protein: CASSLETGYGNTIYF.

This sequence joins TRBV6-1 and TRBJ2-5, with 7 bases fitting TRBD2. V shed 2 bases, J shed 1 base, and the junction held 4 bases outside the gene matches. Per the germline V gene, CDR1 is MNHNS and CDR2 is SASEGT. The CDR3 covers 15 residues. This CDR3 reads CASSERGGGQETQYF. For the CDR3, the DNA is TGTGCCAGCAGTGAACGGGGCGGGGGCCAAGAGACCCAGTACTTC.

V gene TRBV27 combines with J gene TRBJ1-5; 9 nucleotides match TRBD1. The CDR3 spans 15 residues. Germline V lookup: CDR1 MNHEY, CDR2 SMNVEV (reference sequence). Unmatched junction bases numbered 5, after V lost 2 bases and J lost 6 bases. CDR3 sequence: CASSLKGTGFQPQHF. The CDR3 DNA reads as TGTGCCAGCAGTTTAAAAGGGACAGGGTTTCAGCCCCAGCATTTT.

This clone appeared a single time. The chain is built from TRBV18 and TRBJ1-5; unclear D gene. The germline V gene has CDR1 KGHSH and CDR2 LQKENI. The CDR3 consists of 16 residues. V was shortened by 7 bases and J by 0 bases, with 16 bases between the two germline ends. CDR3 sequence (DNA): TGTGCCAGCTACCCTAAGCGGCGCGTTAGCAATCAGCCCCAGCATTTT. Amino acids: CASYPKRRVSNQPQHF.

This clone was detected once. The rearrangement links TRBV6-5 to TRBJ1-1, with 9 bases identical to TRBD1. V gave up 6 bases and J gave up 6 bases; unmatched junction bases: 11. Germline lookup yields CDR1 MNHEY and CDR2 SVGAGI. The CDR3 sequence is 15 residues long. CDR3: CASSQPGQGGAEAFF. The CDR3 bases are TGTGCCAGCAGCCAACCGGGACAGGGTGGTGCTGAAGCTTTCTTT.

CDR3 protein: CASSYLGQGDGYTF. The CDR3 DNA reads TGTGCCAGCAGTTACTTGGGACAGGGCGACGGCTACACCTTC. The V and J genes are TRBV6-2 or TRBV6-3 and TRBJ1-2; 9 bases map to TRBD1. This CDR3 has 14 residues. Per germline, CDR1 MNHEY and CDR2 SVGEGT. With 1 base clipped from V and 8 bases from J, the junction kept 5 bases outside the gene matches.

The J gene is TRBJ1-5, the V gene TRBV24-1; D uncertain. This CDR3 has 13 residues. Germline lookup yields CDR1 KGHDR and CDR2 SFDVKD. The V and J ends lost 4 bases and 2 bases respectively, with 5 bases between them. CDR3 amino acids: CATSEPGNQPQHF. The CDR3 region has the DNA TGTGCCACCAGTGAGCCGGGCAATCAGCCCCAGCATTTT.

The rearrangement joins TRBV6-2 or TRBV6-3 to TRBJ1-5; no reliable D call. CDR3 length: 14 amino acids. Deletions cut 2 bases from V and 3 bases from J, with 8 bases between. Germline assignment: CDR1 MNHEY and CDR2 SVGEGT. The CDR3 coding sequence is TGTGCCAGCAGTTACGGGCTGTCCAATCAGCCCCAGCATTTT. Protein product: CASSYGLSNQPQHF.

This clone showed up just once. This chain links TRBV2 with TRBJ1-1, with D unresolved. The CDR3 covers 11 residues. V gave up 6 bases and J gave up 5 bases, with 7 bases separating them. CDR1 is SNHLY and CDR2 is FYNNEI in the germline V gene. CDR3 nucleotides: TGTGCCAGCAGCCCTAGAACTGAAGCTTTCTTT. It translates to CASSPRTEAFF.

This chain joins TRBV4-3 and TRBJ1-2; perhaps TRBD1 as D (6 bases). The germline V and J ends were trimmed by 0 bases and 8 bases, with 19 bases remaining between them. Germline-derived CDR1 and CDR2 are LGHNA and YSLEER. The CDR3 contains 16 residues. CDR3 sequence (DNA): TGCGCCAGCAGCCAAGATAACCAGGGAGGGGGAGCAGGCTACACCTTC. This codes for CASSQDNQGGGAGYTF.

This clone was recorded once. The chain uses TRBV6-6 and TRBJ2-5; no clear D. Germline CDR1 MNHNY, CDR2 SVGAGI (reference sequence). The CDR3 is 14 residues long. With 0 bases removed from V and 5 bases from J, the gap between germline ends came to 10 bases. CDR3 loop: CASSYSVRRETQYF. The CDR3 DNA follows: TGTGCCAGCAGTTACTCGGTCCGTCGGGAGACCCAGTACTTC.

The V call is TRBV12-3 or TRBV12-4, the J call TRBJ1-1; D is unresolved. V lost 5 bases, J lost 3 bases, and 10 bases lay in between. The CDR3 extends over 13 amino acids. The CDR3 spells CASSLKSDTEAFF. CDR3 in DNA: TGTGCCAGCAGTCTCAAGTCGGACACTGAAGCTTTCTTT.

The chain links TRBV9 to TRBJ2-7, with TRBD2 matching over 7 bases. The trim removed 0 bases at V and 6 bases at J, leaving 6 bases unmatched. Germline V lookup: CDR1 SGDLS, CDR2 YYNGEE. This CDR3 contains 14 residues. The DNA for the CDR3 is TGTGCCAGCAGCGTAGCGGCGGGAGTCGGCGAGCAGTACTTC. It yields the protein CASSVAAGVGEQYF.

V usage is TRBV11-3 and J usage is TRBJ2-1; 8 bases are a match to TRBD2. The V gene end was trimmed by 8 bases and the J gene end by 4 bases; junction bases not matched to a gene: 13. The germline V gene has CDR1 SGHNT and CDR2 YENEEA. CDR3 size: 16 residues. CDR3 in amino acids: CASPLPTSGKYNEQFF. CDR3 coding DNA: TGTGCCAGCCCTCTCCCCACTAGCGGAAAATACAATGAGCAGTTCTTC.

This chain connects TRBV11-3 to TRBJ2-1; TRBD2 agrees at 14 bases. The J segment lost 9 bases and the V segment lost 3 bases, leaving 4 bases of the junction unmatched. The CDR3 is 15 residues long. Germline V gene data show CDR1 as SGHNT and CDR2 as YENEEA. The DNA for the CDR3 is TGTGCCAGCAGCTTTTCGACTAGCGGGAGGGCTGAGCAGTTCTTC. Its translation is CASSFSTSGRAEQFF.

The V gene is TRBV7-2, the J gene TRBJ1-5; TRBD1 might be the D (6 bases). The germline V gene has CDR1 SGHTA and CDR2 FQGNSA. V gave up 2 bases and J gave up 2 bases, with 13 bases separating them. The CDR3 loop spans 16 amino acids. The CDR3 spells CASSLNGRTGNQPQHF. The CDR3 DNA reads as TGTGCCAGCAGCTTAAACGGCCGGACAGGCAATCAGCCCCAGCATTTT.